The next 18 T cell receptor beta chains were all read from a single sample in a study of beta chain features in type 1 diabetes. Investigators reverse transcribed all isolated RNA, so they sequenced expressed TCRB transcripts. Libraries were prepared by immunoSEQ multiplex PCR; TCRdb keeps only in-frame clonotypes and omits some of them. The sample lists around 350,000 clones; around 12% were seen once. Sequenced input: naive CD4+ T cells from blood. Receptor source: a man younger than 35 in good health.

This clone has just a few counts. The gene calls are TRBV7-8 and TRBJ2-5, with D perhaps TRBD2 (5 bases). Deletions cut 0 bases from V and 2 bases from J, with 19 bases between. The CDR3 loop spans 18 amino acids. CDR1 is SGHVS, CDR2 FQNEAQ, per germline. The CDR3 loop is CASSLASIRRPVQETQYF. CDR3 DNA sequence: TGTGCCAGCAGCTTAGCTAGTATCAGGAGGCCCGTTCAAGAGACCCAGTACTTC.

The CDR3 reads CAYGQIGGVEQFF. The DNA for the CDR3 is TGTGCCTACGGACAGATCGGTGGAGTTGAGCAGTTCTTC. The rearrangement links TRBV7-9 to TRBJ2-1; tentatively, D is TRBD1 (6 bases). The ends were cut back, 11 bases at V and 9 bases at J, with 20 bases in the middle. CDR1 and CDR2 (germline): SEHNR, FQNEAQ (reference sequence). The CDR3 covers 13 residues.

The chain employs TRBV7-2 and TRBJ2-1; 9 bases map to TRBD2. The V and J ends lost 6 bases and 0 bases, in that order; junction bases with no gene match: 12. The CDR3 is 18 residues long. CDR1 is SGHTA, CDR2 FQGNSA, per germline. CDR3 in amino acids: CASRPWVAGVSSYNEQFF. The DNA for the CDR3 is TGTGCCAGCAGGCCCTGGGTAGCGGGAGTGAGCTCCTACAATGAGCAGTTCTTC.

The genes are TRBV9 and TRBJ2-1; 8 bases line up with TRBD2. The V segment lost 3 bases and the J segment 0 bases; nucleotides outside the gene matches: 2. CDR1 is SGDLS, CDR2 YYNGEE, per germline. The length of the CDR3 is 15 residues. The CDR3: CASSDSGDSYNEQFF. CDR3 bases: TGTGCCAGCAGCGATAGCGGGGACTCCTACAATGAGCAGTTCTTC.

This clone has a handful of counts. The gene calls are TRBV15 and TRBJ2-1; TRBD2 agrees at 10 bases. Unmatched junction bases numbered 4, after V lost 2 bases and J lost 3 bases. CDR1 is LNHNV and CDR2 is YYDKDF in the germline V gene (reference sequence). This CDR3 is built from 16 residues. CDR3 amino acids: CATSRSRLAGYNEQFF. The CDR3 DNA reads as TGTGCCACCAGCAGATCCAGACTAGCGGGCTACAATGAGCAGTTCTTC. Together with reference TRBV15 and TRBJ2-1, the CDR3 gives the full variable domain: DAMVIQNPRYQVTQFGKPVTLSCSQTLNHNVMYWYQQKSSQAPKLLFHYYDKDFNNEADTPDNFQSRRPNTSFCFLDIRSPGLGDTAMYLCATSRSRLAGYNEQFFGPGTRLTVL.

This clone was counted a few times. The chain is built from TRBV5-1 and TRBJ2-7; D perhaps matches TRBD1 (5 bases). The germline V gene has CDR1 SGHRS and CDR2 YFSETQ. V lost 4 bases and J 0 bases, leaving 17 bases between the germline ends. The CDR3 runs to 16 residues. CDR3 in amino acids: CASSVRGKEISYEQYF. The CDR3 DNA is TGCGCCAGCAGCGTAAGGGGCAAGGAGATCTCCTACGAGCAGTACTTC.

The J gene is TRBJ2-3, the V gene TRBV7-2; D remains unclear. This CDR3 spans 12 amino acids. CDR1 and CDR2 (germline): SGHTA, FQGNSA. V was trimmed by 1 base and J by 9 bases, leaving 8 bases between them. CDR3 residues: CASSLVMLTQYF. The CDR3 DNA reads TGTGCCAGCAGCTTAGTAATGTTAACGCAGTATTTT.

This rearrangement joins TRBV28 to TRBJ2-2; D may be TRBD1 (6 bases). V dropped 6 bases and J dropped 6 bases, with 17 bases sitting between them. The germline gives CDR1 MDHEN, CDR2 SYDVKM. The CDR3 is made up of 15 amino acids. The CDR3 loop is CASSGRQGFSGELFF. The CDR3 region has the DNA TGTGCCAGCAGCGGAAGGCAGGGGTTCTCCGGGGAGCTGTTTTTT.

This clone appeared a few times. This rearrangement joins TRBV6-5 to TRBJ2-1; 8 nucleotides agree with TRBD2. Per the germline V gene, CDR1 is MNHEY and CDR2 is SVGAGI. With 2 bases clipped from V and 3 bases from J, the junction kept 0 bases outside the gene matches. The CDR3 extends over 14 amino acids. The DNA for the CDR3 is TGTGCCAGCAGTTACACTAGCGGCTACAATGAGCAGTTCTTC. It translates to CASSYTSGYNEQFF.

The rearrangement joins TRBV7-2 to TRBJ2-5; 7 bases fit TRBD2. From germline, CDR1 is SGHTA and CDR2 FQGNSA. This CDR3 region has 13 residues. Unmatched junction bases numbered 2, after V lost 3 bases and J lost 4 bases. CDR3 nucleotide sequence: TGTGCCAGCAGCTTTAGGGAGGGAGAGACCCAGTACTTC. Protein: CASSFREGETQYF. The whole variable domain, filled in from reference TRBV7-2 and TRBJ2-5, reads GAGVSQSPSNKVTEKGKDVELRCDPISGHTALYWYRQSLGQGLEFLIYFQGNSAPDKSGLPSDRFSAERTGGSVSTLTIQRTQQEDSAVYLCASSFREGETQYFGPGTRLLVL.

Only a few counts were recorded for this clone. The chain recombines TRBV11-2 with TRBJ2-1; perhaps TRBD1 as D (6 bases). Per germline, CDR1 SGHAT and CDR2 FQNNGV. The germline V and J ends were trimmed by 3 bases and 4 bases, with 13 bases remaining between them. The CDR3 covers 15 residues. The CDR3 region is CASSLIRGSYNEQFF. The CDR3 DNA sequence: TGTGCCAGCAGCTTGATCAGGGGTTCTTACAATGAGCAGTTCTTC. The whole variable domain, filled in from reference TRBV11-2 and TRBJ2-1, reads EAGVAQSPRYKIIEKRQSVAFWCNPISGHATLYWYQQILGQGPKLLIQFQNNGVVDDSQLPKDRFSAERLKGVDSTLKIQPAKLEDSAVYLCASSLIRGSYNEQFFGPGTRLTVL.

The chain is built from TRBV6-6 and TRBJ1-5; unclear D gene. V lost 6 bases and J 5 bases, leaving 11 bases between the germline ends. The CDR3 covers 13 residues. The V gene's germline CDR1 is MNHNY and CDR2 SVGAGI (reference sequence). The DNA for the CDR3 is TGTGCCAGCAGCCTGAGGATTGATCAGCCCCAGCATTTT. Translated: CASSLRIDQPQHF.

This clone was seen a few times. The chain couples TRBV28 to TRBJ1-5; no definite D call. The CDR3 has 12 amino acids. CDR1 MDHEN and CDR2 SYDVKM come from the germline V gene. Trimming pared 5 bases from V and 7 bases from J, leaving 9 bases between. CDR3 region: CASSVVGQPQHF. The CDR3 DNA follows: TGTGCCAGCAGTGTGGTCGGGCAGCCCCAGCATTTT.

The chain links TRBV6-6 to TRBJ1-6; 11 bases match TRBD1. The CDR3 totals 12 residues. The V gene end was trimmed by 8 bases and the J gene end by 13 bases; junction bases not matched to a gene: 4. Germline loops: CDR1 MNHNY, CDR2 SVGAGI (reference sequence). This chain's CDR3 is CASWTGGPPLHF. The CDR3 DNA sequence: TGTGCCAGCTGGACAGGGGGCCCCCCCCTCCACTTT.

CDR3 nucleotide sequence: TGTGCCAGTAGTACCCGAGTTTCTAGCGAGCAGTACTTC. Encoded protein: CASSTRVSSEQYF. The chain joins TRBV19 to TRBJ2-7; D remains unclear. V was trimmed by 4 bases and J by 6 bases, leaving 13 bases between them. Germline loops: CDR1 LNHDA, CDR2 SQIVND (reference sequence). This CDR3 has 13 amino acids.

The chain has TRBV4-3 and TRBJ2-1; tentatively, D is TRBD2 (5 bases). V was shortened by 0 bases and J by 1 base, with 7 bases between the two germline ends. CDR3 size: 15 residues. The V gene's germline CDR1 is LGHNA and CDR2 YSLEER. Here the CDR3 reads CASSQELVSYNEQFF. The DNA for the CDR3 is TGCGCCAGCAGCCAAGAACTAGTTTCCTACAATGAGCAGTTCTTC.

The V gene is TRBV5-1, the J gene TRBJ1-1; D is perhaps TRBD1 (5 bases). Germline values: CDR1 SGHRS, CDR2 YFSETQ. The CDR3 contains 14 residues. Trimming removed 2 bases at V and 5 bases at J, with 13 bases between. The CDR3 loop reads CASSLTTAGTEAFF. In nucleotides, the CDR3 is TGCGCCAGCAGCTTAACGACAGCTGGTACTGAAGCTTTCTTT.

This chain links TRBV28 with TRBJ2-1, with 8 nucleotides matching TRBD1. J lost 6 bases, V lost 5 bases, and 6 bases had no gene match. The CDR3 spans 14 residues. Germline lookup yields CDR1 MDHEN and CDR2 SYDVKM. CDR3 protein: CASSPLTGANEQFF. In nucleotides, the CDR3 is TGTGCCAGCAGTCCCCTGACAGGGGCCAATGAGCAGTTCTTC.